The next 29 T cell receptor beta chains were all read from a single sample in a study of shared clonotypes between healthy human individuals. Some clones are missing from TCRdb's copy, which holds only in-frame ones; the method was immunoSEQ multiplex PCR. The sample lists some 2 million clones; 85% to 95% were seen once. The sample taken for sequencing was naive CD4+ T cells sorted from blood. Subset defined: CD45RA+ positively selected. The receptors were sampled from a man between 18 and 35 years old in good health.

This clone has just one count. This chain links TRBV7-2 with TRBJ2-6; 8 bases are shared with TRBD1. CDR1 and CDR2 from the germline V gene are SGHTA and FQGNSA. CDR3 length: 13 amino acids. J was trimmed by 13 bases and V by 7 bases; bases with no gene match: 9. Written as DNA, the CDR3 is TGTGCCAGCACCCTCGGACAGGGCGGAGTCCTGACTTTC. Residues: CASTLGQGGVLTF.

The CDR3 sequence is CASSDPGQGSYF. CDR3 bases: TGTGCCAGCAGTGACCCGGGACAGGGATCGTACTTC. The chain couples TRBV25-1 to TRBJ2-7, with 9 nucleotides matching TRBD1. V dropped 3 bases and J dropped 12; count of bases not matched to a gene: 6. The CDR3 extends over 12 amino acids. The germline CDR1 and CDR2 sequences are MGHDK and SYGVNS.

The V and J genes are TRBV7-8 and TRBJ2-2; D is possibly TRBD2 (6 bases). CDR1 is SGHVS, CDR2 FQNEAQ, per germline. CDR3 size: 15 residues. V was shortened by 3 bases and J by 4 bases, with 12 bases between the two germline ends. The CDR3 region is CASSFRGEVTGELFF. The CDR3 nucleotides are TGTGCCAGCAGCTTTCGCGGGGAGGTCACCGGGGAGCTGTTTTTT.

This chain uses TRBV14 with TRBJ2-3; D call uncertain. Trimming pared 3 bases from V and 0 bases from J, leaving 13 bases between. There are 16 residues in the CDR3. Germline V gene lookup returns CDR1 SGHDN and CDR2 FVKESK. The CDR3 region has the DNA TGTGCCAGCAGCCACTTTCGGGCAGGCAGCACAGATACGCAGTATTTT. It specifies CASSHFRAGSTDTQYF. Using reference TRBV14 and TRBJ2-3 for the parts outside the CDR3, the full variable domain is EAGVTQFPSHSVIEKGQTVTLRCDPISGHDNLYWYRRVMGKEIKFLLHFVKESKQDESGMPNNRFLAERTGGTYSTLKVQPAELEDSGVYFCASSHFRAGSTDTQYFGPGTRLTVL.

The chain employs TRBV6-1 and TRBJ2-7; D is perhaps TRBD1 or TRBD2 (5 bases each). The CDR3 loop spans 14 amino acids. The V end was cut by 9 bases, the J end by 3 bases, with 18 bases between. Germline V gives CDR1 MNHNS, CDR2 SASEGT. CDR3 loop: CASDRDGLFYEQYF. For the CDR3, the DNA is TGTGCCAGTGACCGGGACGGCCTTTTCTACGAGCAGTACTTC.

The gene calls are TRBV30 and TRBJ1-1, with D possibly matching TRBD1 (5 bases). CDR1 and CDR2 from the germline V gene are GTSNPN and SVGIG (reference sequence). The V gene lost 5 bases and the J gene lost 4 bases, with 20 bases spanning the gap. This CDR3 is built from 15 residues. In nucleotides, the CDR3 is TGTGCCTGGTCTGAGCGACCCCGGGGGGGCACTGAAGCTTTCTTT. Protein product: CAWSERPRGGTEAFF.

The chain is built from TRBV13 and TRBJ2-2; 9 bases fit TRBD2. The CDR3 has 15 residues. The V segment lost 6 bases and the J segment 1 base; nucleotides outside the gene matches: 3. Germline-derived CDR1 and CDR2 are PRHDT and FYEKMQ (reference sequence). The CDR3 loop reads CASRRAGGNTGELFF. For the CDR3, the DNA is TGTGCCAGCAGACGAGCGGGAGGGAACACCGGGGAGCTGTTTTTT.

The DNA of the CDR3 is TGTGCCTGGAGTGTAGCAGGGACCGTCAACTACGAGCAGTACTTC. Its protein product is CAWSVAGTVNYEQYF. The genes are TRBV30 and TRBJ2-7; D is perhaps TRBD1 or TRBD2 (5 bases each). The CDR3 has 15 amino acids. Germline V gives CDR1 GTSNPN, CDR2 SVGIG (reference sequence). V lost 0 bases to trimming and J lost 3 bases, with 15 bases between them. Full variable domain (outside the CDR3, taken from reference TRBV30 and TRBJ2-7): SQTIHQWPATLVQPVGSPLSLECTVEGTSNPNLYWYRQAAGRGLQLLFYSVGIGQISSEVPQNLSASRPQDRQFILSSKKLLLSDSGFYLCAWSVAGTVNYEQYFGPGTRLTVT.

CDR3 loop: CASSPMSQGRGNTIYF. CDR3 DNA sequence: TGTGCCAGCTCACCAATGTCACAGGGTCGTGGAAACACCATATATTTT. The chain recombines TRBV18 with TRBJ1-3; D is perhaps TRBD1 (6 bases). The V end lost 2 bases, the J end lost 3 bases, and 14 bases lay between the germline ends. Germline V gene sequence: CDR1 KGHSH, CDR2 LQKENI. The CDR3 has 16 amino acids. Variable domain in full (rest from reference TRBV18 and TRBJ1-3): NAGVMQNPRHLVRRRGQEARLRCSPMKGHSHVYWYRQLPEEGLKFMVYLQKENIIDESGMPKERFSAEFPKEGPSILRIQQVVRGDSAAYFCASSPMSQGRGNTIYFGEGSWLTVV.

The chain links TRBV9 to TRBJ2-7; TRBD2 matches 7 bases. Trimming at V came to 0 bases and at J to 6 bases, leaving 3 bases not matched to a gene. Germline CDR1 reads SGDLS; CDR2 reads YYNGEE. This CDR3 region has 13 residues. In DNA, the CDR3 is TGTGCCAGCAGCGTAGCCCCTAGCGGCGAGCAGTACTTC. It yields the protein CASSVAPSGEQYF.

On this clone itself: Other DNA sequences in the same sample also yield this CDR3. The V and J genes are TRBV28 and TRBJ2-3; D is unresolved. The CDR3 runs to 12 residues. Germline CDR1 MDHEN, CDR2 SYDVKM. The V and J ends lost 6 bases and 0 bases respectively, with 4 bases between them. As DNA, the CDR3 is TGTGCCAGCAGAGCCAGCACAGATACGCAGTATTTT. Its protein is CASRASTDTQYF. The full variable domain, its missing parts supplied by reference TRBV28 and TRBJ2-3, is DVKVTQSSRYLVKRTGEKVFLECVQDMDHENMFWYRQDPGLGLRLIYFSYDVKMKEKGDIPEGYSVSREKKERFSLILESASTNQTSMYLCASRASTDTQYFGPGTRLTVL.

The V and J genes are TRBV5-1 and TRBJ1-5; no definite D call. Germline lookup yields CDR1 SGHRS and CDR2 YFSETQ. CDR3 size: 16 residues. Trimming removed 3 bases at V and 4 bases at J, with 17 bases between. The CDR3 protein is CASSSEGGRANQPQHF. The CDR3 DNA follows: TGCGCCAGCAGCTCCGAGGGCGGACGGGCAAATCAGCCCCAGCATTTT. Together with reference TRBV5-1 and TRBJ1-5, the CDR3 gives the full variable domain: KAGVTQTPRYLIKTRGQQVTLSCSPISGHRSVSWYQQTPGQGLQFLFEYFSETQRNKGNFPGRFSGRQFSNSRSEMNVSTLELGDSALYLCASSSEGGRANQPQHFGDGTRLSIL.

With regard to this clone: This specimen includes other DNA sequences encoding the same CDR3. Written as DNA, the CDR3 is TGTGCCAGCAGTGAACAAGGGAATACCGGGGAGCTGTTTTTT. The encoded protein is CASSEQGNTGELFF. The chain recombines TRBV6-1 with TRBJ2-2; D unclear. CDR1 and CDR2 (germline): MNHNS, SASEGT. The ends were cut back, 2 bases at V and 5 bases at J, with 9 bases in the middle. This CDR3 has 14 residues.

In this sample, this clone turned up a few times. This chain connects TRBV19 to TRBJ1-3; no clear D. Germline CDR1 LNHDA, CDR2 SQIVND (reference sequence). V was shortened by 9 bases and J by 2 bases, with 11 bases between the two germline ends. The CDR3 is 13 residues long. CDR3 sequence (DNA): TGTGCCAGCCAAGAGTCGCCTGGAAACACCATATATTTT. Its protein product is CASQESPGNTIYF.

The chain links TRBV18 to TRBJ2-5, with 8 bases lining up with TRBD1. The CDR3 spans 15 residues. V gave up 3 bases and J gave up 5 bases; unmatched junction bases: 8. Germline CDR1 reads KGHSH; CDR2 reads LQKENI. CDR3 loop: CASSPPQGAWETQYF. In DNA form, the CDR3 reads TGTGCCAGCTCACCTCCCCAGGGGGCCTGGGAGACCCAGTACTTC.

The rearrangement uses TRBV9 and TRBJ2-1; TRBD2 might be the D (6 bases). CDR3 length: 15 residues. The V gene's germline CDR1 is SGDLS and CDR2 YYNGEE. V lost 4 bases, J lost 6 bases, and 17 bases lay in between. The CDR3 loop reads CASSPRLGQGNEQFF. The CDR3 nucleotides read TGTGCCAGCAGCCCCCGACTAGGTCAGGGCAATGAGCAGTTCTTC.

The V and J genes are TRBV7-2 and TRBJ2-5; D call uncertain. Trimming left V 6 bases short and J 5 bases short, with 7 bases between. Germline CDR1 SGHTA, CDR2 FQGNSA. The length of the CDR3 is 11 residues. The CDR3 loop is CASRLLETQYF. In nucleotides, the CDR3 is TGTGCCAGCAGACTTTTGGAGACCCAGTACTTC. Full variable domain (missing parts from reference TRBV7-2 and TRBJ2-5): GAGVSQSPSNKVTEKGKDVELRCDPISGHTALYWYRQSLGQGLEFLIYFQGNSAPDKSGLPSDRFSAERTGGSVSTLTIQRTQQEDSAVYLCASRLLETQYFGPGTRLLVL.

This rearrangement joins TRBV6-6 to TRBJ1-1, with 7 bases aligning to TRBD1. The CDR3 is 15 amino acids. V lost 2 bases to trimming and J lost 0 bases; unmatched junction nucleotides: 3. Per the germline V gene, CDR1 is MNHNY and CDR2 is SVGAGI (reference sequence). The CDR3 sequence is CASSYQDRMNTEAFF. CDR3 bases: TGTGCCAGCAGTTACCAGGACAGGATGAACACTGAAGCTTTCTTT.

With regard to this clone: This sample also contains other DNA sequences that code for the same CDR3. The V call is TRBV19, the J call TRBJ2-7; a weak D match, TRBD1 (6 bases). Germline V lookup: CDR1 LNHDA, CDR2 SQIVND (reference sequence). The CDR3 has 13 amino acids. Trimming took 4 bases from V and 3 from J, leaving 10 bases between them. Written as DNA, the CDR3 is TGTGCCAGTAGTAGGACAGCGTACTACGAGCAGTACTTC. This encodes CASSRTAYYEQYF. Complete variable domain (other parts from reference TRBV19 and TRBJ2-7): DGGITQSPKYLFRKEGQNVTLSCEQNLNHDAMYWYRQDPGQGLRLIYYSQIVNDFQKGDIAEGYSVSREKKESFPLTVTSAQKNPTAFYLCASSRTAYYEQYFGPGTRLTVT.

The V call is TRBV5-4, the J call TRBJ2-1; TRBD2 aligns across 8 bases. V was clipped by 4 bases and J by 6 bases; unmatched bases: 3. In germline, CDR1 is SGHNT, CDR2 YYREEE (reference sequence). The CDR3 totals 13 residues. The CDR3 region has the DNA TGTGCCAGCAGCCGCGGGGGGACCAATGAGCAGTTCTTC. This translates into CASSRGGTNEQFF.

This sequence joins TRBV29-1 and TRBJ1-1; no definite D call. The CDR3 consists of 13 residues. The V end lost 6 bases, the J end lost 1 base, and 12 bases lay between the germline ends. Germline values: CDR1 SQVTM, CDR2 ANQGSEA. The CDR3 DNA follows: TGCAGCGTCGTTGAGGGAGCGAACACTGAAGCTTTCTTT. As protein: CSVVEGANTEAFF. Based on the CDR3 plus reference TRBV29-1 and TRBJ1-1, the full variable domain is SAVISQKPSRDICQRGTSLTIQCQVDSQVTMMFWYRQQPGQSLTLIATANQGSEATYESGFVIDKFPISRPNLTFSTLTVSNMSPEDSSIYLCSVVEGANTEAFFGQGTRLTVV.

This clone came up many times. The gene calls are TRBV4-1 and TRBJ1-1; D is ambiguous. This CDR3 has 16 amino acids. V lost 0 bases to trimming and J lost 0 bases, with 11 bases between them. Germline CDR1 reads MGHRA; CDR2 reads YSYEKL. This CDR3 is CASSQESLNLNTEAFF. DNA of the CDR3: TGCGCCAGCAGCCAAGAGAGTCTCAATTTGAACACTGAAGCTTTCTTT.

The chain couples TRBV10-3 to TRBJ2-7; 7 bases match TRBD2. After removal of 2 bases from V and 2 bases from J, the junction contained 6 bases not matched to a gene. CDR3 length: 15 amino acids. The V gene's germline CDR1 is ENHRY and CDR2 SYGVKD. This CDR3 is CAISEHERGTYEQYF. In nucleotides, the CDR3 is TGTGCCATCAGTGAGCATGAGCGGGGTACCTACGAGCAGTACTTC.

The V and J genes are TRBV27 and TRBJ1-5; TRBD1 matches 7 bases. CDR3 size: 14 residues. Germline V gene data show CDR1 as MNHEY and CDR2 as SMNVEV (reference sequence). V was pared by 6 bases and J by 0 bases, with 2 bases of the junction left unmatched. CDR3 nucleotides: TGTGCCAGCAGGGGGACAGTTAGCAATCAGCCCCAGCATTTT. As protein: CASRGTVSNQPQHF.

The rearrangement uses TRBV11-3 and TRBJ2-1; D may correspond to TRBD1 or TRBD2 (5 bases each). In germline, CDR1 is SGHNT, CDR2 YENEEA. The CDR3 has 15 residues. Trimming removed 5 bases from V and 1 base from J, with 12 bases in between. The CDR3 loop is CASSPTGQSYNEQFF. The CDR3 DNA reads TGTGCCAGCAGCCCAACGGGGCAATCCTACAATGAGCAGTTCTTC.

Notes on this clone: The CDR3 does not close with the conserved phenylalanine or tryptophan, likely indicating a read error. It is unclear where the CDR3 begins or ends on the DNA, so no DNA is shown, and the CDR3 is as TCRdb lists it. The chain employs TRBV27 and TRBJ2-7; TRBD2 reflects the table's D call only, with no check against the DNA. CDR1 is MNHEY and CDR2 is SMNVEV in the germline V gene (reference sequence). Including both end residues, the CDR3 is 12 amino acids long. CDR3 residues: CASSLLDRAGGH.

This chain links TRBV27 with TRBJ2-7; D call uncertain. Germline values: CDR1 MNHEY, CDR2 SMNVEV (reference sequence). The CDR3 contains 13 residues. The V end lost 5 bases, the J end lost 1 base, and 9 bases lay between the germline ends. CDR3 protein: CASSTAYSYEQYF. The CDR3 bases are TGTGCCAGCAGTACCGCATATTCCTACGAGCAGTACTTC.

V usage is TRBV7-9 and J usage is TRBJ1-2, with D perhaps TRBD1 (5 bases). Germline CDR1 SEHNR, CDR2 FQNEAQ (reference sequence). CDR3 length equals 15 residues. Trimming removed 4 bases at V and 4 bases at J, with 16 bases between. CDR3 in DNA: TGTGCCAGCAGCTCATTTCAGACAGTCTCCTATGGCTACACCTTC. Protein product: CASSSFQTVSYGYTF.

The V gene is TRBV5-1, the J gene TRBJ1-4; 8 bases fit TRBD1. The CDR3 totals 15 residues. Germline V gene data show CDR1 as SGHRS and CDR2 as YFSETQ. The V segment lost 0 bases and the J segment 8 bases; nucleotides outside the gene matches: 6. The CDR3: CASSLDRGTREKLFF. CDR3 DNA sequence: TGCGCCAGCAGCTTGGACAGGGGGACTAGAGAAAAACTGTTTTTT.